A single T cell receptor (beta chain) is shown here with its context. These data originate in a study of monozygotic twins with cystic fibrosis. Sequencing was performed with immunoSEQ multiplex PCR; in TCRdb, only in-frame clones are kept and a portion is missing. Of 15,000 to 20,000 clones listed, nearly 98% are singletons. V dropped 1 base and J dropped 7; count of bases not matched to a gene: 6. This CDR3 has 16 amino acids. Per germline, CDR1 SGHRS and CDR2 YFSETQ. The V and J genes are TRBV5-1 and TRBJ1-6; 9 positions agree with TRBD1. This clonotype was sampled from a woman in her twenties or thirties with cystic fibrosis. Sequencing was carried out using blood. CDR3 bases: TGCGCCAGCAGCTTGTTCGTGACAGGGGGGAATTCACCCCTCCACTTT. Its translation is CASSLFVTGGNSPLHF.